This TCR beta chain was identified during a study of blood T cell repertoires in COVID-19 (dated by TCRdb to 2018 to 2021). Looking at the study overall: The collaborator samples originated in the United States, Italy and Spain and spanned the acute and convalescent phases of COVID-19. Samples were obtained from the ongoing ImmuneRACE study (first 160 participants) and from 950 to 1,500 subjects provided by 6 global collaborators. Subjects who had been exposed to COVID-19, were actively infected with it, or had recovered from it provided the deeply sampled blood TCRbeta repertoires that made up the dataset. The prospective study material was composed of cDNA or gDNA derived from T cells, B-cell-depleted T cells, or PBMCs. Where available, HLA class I and class II types were taken from metadata supplied by the sample provider and were not determined by assay-based typing. Sample metadata almost always included a de-identified subject ID, COVID-19 status, age in years and sex. The repertoires were released in a freely available public database intended as a resource for research on the immune response to SARS-CoV-2. Overall study results and their limits: The quantity of clinical and demographic metadata differed by source and by participant and was supplied without curation.

TCRbeta CDR3 regions were amplified from genomic DNA using the immunoSEQ Assay, a bias-controlled multiplex PCR. On the study's bioinformatics: The number of nucleated cells in each sample was estimated by amplification of reference gene primers within the assay. Sequence reads were collapsed and filtered to measure the absolute abundance of every unique TCRbeta CDR3 rearrangement. For each sample, productive Simpson clonality was calculated as the square root of Simpson's diversity index over productive rearrangements. Sourced from immuneACCESS, this table was stored by TCRdb with only in-frame sequences that have V and J called. A share of the clones is absent; for the studies checked, an unresolved V gene accounts for under half, and the remainder has no known explanation. From that table come the V and J calls and clone size; the DNA was used to work out D and trimming. Present in this sample are some 260,000 clones, about four fifths of which were seen just once. Together, the top ten hold 8.9% of the sample.

The CDR3 contains 15 residues, cysteine and phenylalanine counted. Only the CDR3 portion is preserved as DNA: 45 bases, with reading frame beginning at the first base. Germline trimming amounts to 1 base on V and 4 bases on J, with 1 as the count of junction bases outside the gene matches. CDR1 and CDR2, per the germline V gene, are SGHRS and YFSETQ. For this clone: The target of this receptor is not known. Nothing much larger sits one base from this clone, and base qualities are not available.

Each collaborating institution followed its own protocols to collect whole blood in K2EDTA tubes. Collaborator samples were shipped for TCRbeta analysis as frozen whole blood, isolated PBMCs, or DNA extracted from either sample type. The specimen was peripheral blood. The chain employs TRBV5-1 and TRBJ2-6; the central 8 bases match TRBD1. This receptor was obtained from an elderly man with acute or convalescent COVID-19. At the DNA level, the sequence is TGCGCCAGCAGCTTGCAGGGGGCCGGGGCCAACGTCCTGACTTTC. Its translation is CASSLQGAGANVLTF.